The present entry profiles one TCR beta chain with its context. What antigen it recognizes has not been identified. The junction does not match germline at one end; this may be a read error. The library was prepared using multiplex PCR. Sequencing instrument: Illumina HiSeq 2500. TCRbeta libraries were constructed through three rounds of nested PCR with primers (Table S4) according to protocols modified from ARM-PCR. PCR products of 200-500 bp were gel-excised and purified with the QIAquick gel extraction kit before sequencing. The study's processing was this. Reads were cleaned using Trimmomatic, were merged into complete CDR3 sequences using FLASH, and were assigned to V(D)J germline segments using MiTCR. VDJtools was used to compute clonal diversity as the inverse Simpson's index. In-frame sequences without a premature stop codon were defined as productive reads. TCRdb reprocessing: public reads trimmed at Q25 with fastp, clones called with MiXCR, in-frame beta chains kept. Identical CDR3 proteins give one entry, which carries the most common genes and DNA. The V and J calls shown here were made by TCRdb, not taken from the authors' results. The sample data list roughly 81,000 distinct CDR3 sequences, and around 65% of these were observed just once. More than 14% of the sample is taken by the ten largest.

The entry originates in a study of tumor and adjacent non-tumor tissue in lung cancer listed by TCRdb under 2018. Background for the entire study: The cohort included some twelve adenocarcinoma, 2 squamous cell carcinoma and 1 small cell lung cancer patients. Among the approximately 15 patients, ages ranged from about 31 to 76 years, 10 were men and 5 were women, and disease was TNM stage I to III. In total, sequencing yielded some 130 million productive TCRbeta reads, which works out to an average of around 3.9 million reads per sample. The study compared bulk TCRbeta repertoires between lung tumor tissue and matched distant non-tumor lung tissue from about 14 lung cancer patients. For each patient, one tumor sample and one normal lung sample were taken, giving about 31 paired specimens that underwent TCRbeta CDR3 sequencing.

RNA was extracted from bulk unsorted tissue and checked for quality with a NanoDrop ND-1000 and an Agilent 2100. All donors had newly diagnosed lung cancer, had not received prior chemotherapy, and were admitted for thoracic surgery in China between August and November 2014. Patients with previous radiotherapy or chemotherapy, or with another concurrent cancer, were excluded from the study. Surgical tissue pieces of about 1-2.1 cm3 were preserved in RNAlater solution and were kept at -80 degrees C until use. Study-wide findings and limitations: The methods do not name the sequencing platform or mention unique molecular identifiers. Peripheral blood was not sequenced, so blood TCRbeta repertoires were not examined in the lung cancer patients of the study. TCR diversity was significantly higher in younger patients, and greater tumor TCR diversity was associated with shorter overall survival and shorter disease-free survival. Only 15 patients were included in the cohort, and the need for larger samples and more detailed clinical data was noted by the authors. The top 100 clones accounted for a significantly larger cumulative portion of the repertoire in normal lung than in tumor tissue. Tumor tissue showed significantly higher TCR diversity (inverse Simpson) than normal lung tissue, at about 410 vs 180 (P = 0.0075, Mann-Whitney U test).

Via the germline V gene, CDR1 is MNHNS and CDR2 SASEGT. The CDR3 goes from the cysteine to the phenylalanine over 14 residues. Just the 42-base CDR3 DNA is kept, in frame starting at base 1. The sequenced sample was lung tumor tissue. This receptor was taken from a man between 65 and 79 years old with non-small cell lung cancer. The sequence links TRBV6-1 to TRBJ2-7; there is no confident call for the D gene. The CDR3 protein sequence reads: CVSSERISSYEQYF. The DNA reads as follows: TGTGTCAGCAGTGAAAGGATCAGCTCCTACGAGCAGTACTTC.